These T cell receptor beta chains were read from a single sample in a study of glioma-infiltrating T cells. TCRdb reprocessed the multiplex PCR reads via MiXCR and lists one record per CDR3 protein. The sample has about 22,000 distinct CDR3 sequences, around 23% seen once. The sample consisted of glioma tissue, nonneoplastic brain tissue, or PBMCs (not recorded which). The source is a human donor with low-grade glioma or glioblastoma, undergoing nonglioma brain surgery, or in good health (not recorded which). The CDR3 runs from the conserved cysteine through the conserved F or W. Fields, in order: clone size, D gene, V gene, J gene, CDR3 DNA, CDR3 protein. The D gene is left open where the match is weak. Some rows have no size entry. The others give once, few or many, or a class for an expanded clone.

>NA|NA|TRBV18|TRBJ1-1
TGTGCCAGCTCACCCACGACGGAGACTGAAGCTTTCTTT
CASSPTTETEAFF
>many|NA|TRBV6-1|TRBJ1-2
TGTGCCAGCAGGGACCTGACTAACTATGGCTACACCTTC
CASRDLTNYGYTF
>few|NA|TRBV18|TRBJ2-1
TGTGCCAGCTCACCTTACGGGACATATGAGCAGTTCTTC
CASSPYGTYEQFF
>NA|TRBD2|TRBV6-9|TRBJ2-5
TGTGCCAGCAGTTCAAGCGGGGGGGTTCAAGAGACCCAGTACTTC
CASSSSGGVQETQYF
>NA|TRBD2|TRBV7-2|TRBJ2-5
TGTGCCAGCAGCCCCAGGCGGGGGGGACAAGAGACCCAGTACTTC
CASSPRRGGQETQYF
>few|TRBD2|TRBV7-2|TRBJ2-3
TGTGCCAGCAGCTCAAGACTAGCGGGGATCGATACGCAGTATTTT
CASSSRLAGIDTQYF
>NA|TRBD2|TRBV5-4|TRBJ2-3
TGTGCCAGCAGCTTGGGGGTAGCGGGGCTCACAGATACGCAGTATTTT
CASSLGVAGLTDTQYF
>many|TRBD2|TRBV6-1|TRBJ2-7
TGTGCCAGCAGTGCTATTACCGGGACTAGCGGGGGCGGATCCCTCGGGGTCATCTACGAGCAGTACTTC
CASSAITGTSGGGSLGVIYEQYF
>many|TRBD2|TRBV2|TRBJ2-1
TGTGCCAGCGGACTTAGCGGGGGGGCTAATGAGCAGTTCTTC
CASGLSGGANEQFF
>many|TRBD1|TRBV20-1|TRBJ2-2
TGCAGTGCTAGAAGGGGGGACAGGGGGAACACCGGGGAGCTGTTTTTT
CSARRGDRGNTGELFF
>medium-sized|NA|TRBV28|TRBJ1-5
TGTGCCAGCAGACCGCAGGAGAGCAATCAGCCCCAGCATTTT
CASRPQESNQPQHF
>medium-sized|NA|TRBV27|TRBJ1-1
TGTGCCAGCAGTTTTTCCAGGTTCGACACTGAAGCTTTCTTT
CASSFSRFDTEAFF
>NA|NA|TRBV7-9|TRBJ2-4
TGTGCCAGCAGCCGAACAGGGTCCAAAAACATTCAGTACTTC
CASSRTGSKNIQYF
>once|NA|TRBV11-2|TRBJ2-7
TGTGCCAGCAGCTTAGGAAGGGGCCTCCCGATGGTGGAGCAGTACTTC
CASSLGRGLPMVEQYF
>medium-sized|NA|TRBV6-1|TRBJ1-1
TGTGCCAGCAGTGAACCCGGGACACCCAGGTTCTTT
CASSEPGTPRFF
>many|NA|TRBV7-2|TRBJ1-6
TGTGCCAGCAGCCGGACGGTGAATTCACCCCTCCACTTT
CASSRTVNSPLHF
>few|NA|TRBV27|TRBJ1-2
TGTGCCATCAGTGAAAGGACTCTCCGGAGGGGCTACACCTTC
CAISERTLRRGYTF
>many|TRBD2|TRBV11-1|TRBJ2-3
TGTGCCAGCAGCTTAGGGACTAGGGCGGATACAGATACGCAGTATTTT
CASSLGTRADTDTQYF
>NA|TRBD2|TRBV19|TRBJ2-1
TGTGCCAGTAGTATTAGGGATCGGGGGGATGAGCAGTTCTTC
CASSIRDRGDEQFF
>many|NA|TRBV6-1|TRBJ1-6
TGTGCCAGCAGTCTCAGGACGGTATATGGTTCACCCCTCCACTTT
CASSLRTVYGSPLHF
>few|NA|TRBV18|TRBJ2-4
TGTGCCAGCTCACCGGTGCCGGGGCGGATTCAGTACTTC
CASSPVPGRIQYF
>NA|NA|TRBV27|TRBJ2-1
TGTGCCAGCAGTTTCTTGGGATTAGCTCCCAATGAGCAGTTCTTC
CASSFLGLAPNEQFF
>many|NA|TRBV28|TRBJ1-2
TGTGCCAGCATGGAGGGGAACTATGGCTACACCTTC
CASMEGNYGYTF
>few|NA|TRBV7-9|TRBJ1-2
TGTGCCAGCAGCCCCCTCCTCTCGGGACTGAACTATGGCTACACCTTC
CASSPLLSGLNYGYTF
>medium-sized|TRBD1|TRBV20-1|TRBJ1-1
TGCAGTGCAAACAGGGGGCTGAACACTGAAGCTTTCTTT
CSANRGLNTEAFF
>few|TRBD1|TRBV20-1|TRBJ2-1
TGCAGTGCTAGAGCCTCCGGGACAGGGTTCGGCCATGAGCAGTTCTTC
CSARASGTGFGHEQFF
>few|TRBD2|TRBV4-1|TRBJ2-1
TGCGCCAGCAGCCAAGGTTTTGGGGGGGCCTACAATGAGCAGTTCTTC
CASSQGFGGAYNEQFF
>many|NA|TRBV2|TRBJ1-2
TGTGCCAGCAGTTATGGAAGCAACTATGGCTACACCTTC
CASSYGSNYGYTF
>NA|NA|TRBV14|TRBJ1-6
TGTGCCGGCAGCCTACCGGGCCGCTCCTATAATTCACCCCTCCACTTT
CAGSLPGRSYNSPLHF
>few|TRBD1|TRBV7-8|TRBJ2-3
TGTGCCAGCAGCTTCGCCGGGACAGGGTTCACAGATACGCAGTATTTT
CASSFAGTGFTDTQYF
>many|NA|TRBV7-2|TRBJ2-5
TGTGCCAGCAGCTTAGAGGGTCCTAGCGCCATCCAAGAGACCCAGTACTTC
CASSLEGPSAIQETQYF
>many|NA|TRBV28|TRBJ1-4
TGTGCCAGCAGTTCCCGACAGGAGGTTGAAAAACTGTTTTTT
CASSSRQEVEKLFF
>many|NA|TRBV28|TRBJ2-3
TGTGCCAGCAGCCTGATCCCAGATACGCAGTATTTT
CASSLIPDTQYF
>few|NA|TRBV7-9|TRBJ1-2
TGTGCCAGCAGCTTAGAGCGTACCTATGGCTACACCTTC
CASSLERTYGYTF
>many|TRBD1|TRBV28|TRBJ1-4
TGTGCCAGCAGTTTGGGACAGAATGAAAAACTGTTTTTT
CASSLGQNEKLFF
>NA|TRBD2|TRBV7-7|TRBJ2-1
TGTGCTAGCAGCGTTAGCGGGGGGGCCCCCTACGATGAGCAGTTCTTC
CASSVSGGAPYDEQFF
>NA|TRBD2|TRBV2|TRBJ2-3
TGTGCCAGCAGGCGGACTAGCGGAGGGGATACGCAGTATTTT
CASRRTSGGDTQYF
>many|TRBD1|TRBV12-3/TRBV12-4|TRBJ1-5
TGTGCCAGCAGCCTGGGACAGTTGAATCAGCCCCAGCATTTT
CASSLGQLNQPQHF
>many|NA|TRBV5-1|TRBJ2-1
TGCGCCAGCAGCTGGGGGGGACAGACCAACAATGAGCAGTTCTTC
CASSWGGQTNNEQFF
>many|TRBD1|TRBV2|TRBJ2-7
TGTGCCAGCATGCGGACAGGGAACAAACAGGAGCAGTACTTC
CASMRTGNKQEQYF
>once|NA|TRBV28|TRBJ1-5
TGTGCCAGAAAAGGTACGCCCCAGCATTTT
CARKGTPQHF
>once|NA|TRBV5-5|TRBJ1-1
TGTGCCACCCACCCCGACACCTTGAACACTAAAGCTCTCTTT
CATHPDTLNTKALF
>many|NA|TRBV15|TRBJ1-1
TGTGCCACCAGCAGAGATCCGGATGGTGAAGCTTTCTTT
CATSRDPDGEAFF